A selection of T cell receptor beta chains follows, all from one sample in a study of preoperative IRX-2 immunotherapy in early breast cancer. Clones were read by immunoSEQ multiplex PCR, and TCRdb kept only the in-frame ones, dropping some. The sample holds thousands of clones, around four fifths seen once. The sample consisted of tumor tissue, taken after IRX-2 immunotherapy. The receptors come from a human donor with breast cancer. The CDR3 runs from the conserved cysteine through the conserved F or W. The D gene is left open where the match is weak. Rows give clone size only sometimes, using once, few, many, or a class for an expanded clone.

clone size	V gene	J gene	D gene	CDR3 protein	CDR3 DNA
-	TRBV5-1	TRBJ2-6	-	CASSFRAVGSGANVLTF	TGCGCCAGCAGCTTTCGTGCGGTGGGATCTGGGGCCAACGTCCTGACTTTC
large	TRBV28	TRBJ1-1	-	CASSLLRDTEAFF	TGTGCCAGCAGTTTACTCAGGGACACTGAAGCTTTCTTT
once	TRBV11-3	TRBJ1-2	-	CASSLVVEANYGYTF	TGTGCCAGCAGCTTAGTAGTGGAAGCTAACTATGGCTACACCTTC
once	TRBV15	TRBJ1-3	-	CATSDLAPGNTIYF	TGTGCCACCAGCGATCTTGCTCCTGGAAACACCATATATTTT
-	TRBV9	TRBJ1-2	-	CASSHHRMGGPYGYTF	TGTGCCAGCAGCCACCACAGGATGGGCGGGCCCTATGGCTACACCTTC
-	TRBV28	TRBJ1-5	-	CASRTSGKGSNQPQHF	TGTGCCAGCAGAACCTCTGGAAAAGGGAGCAATCAGCCCCAGCATTTT
-	TRBV6-8	TRBJ2-7	TRBD1	CASTPDRGIYDSEQYF	TGTGCCAGCACTCCTGACAGGGGTATCTACGATTCGGAGCAGTACTTC
-	TRBV6-8	TRBJ1-4	TRBD1	CASSRQGATNEKLFF	TGTGCCAGCAGTCGACAGGGGGCTACTAATGAAAAACTGTTTTTT
few	TRBV6-8	TRBJ2-2	TRBD2	CASWPAGVAGAGELFF	TGTGCCAGCTGGCCGGCGGGGGTAGCGGGTGCCGGGGAGCTGTTTTTT
-	TRBV7-6	TRBJ2-7	-	CASSLGGRSGEQYF	TGTGCCAGCAGCCTCGGGGGCAGATCGGGGGAGCAGTACTTC
-	TRBV6-8	TRBJ2-1	TRBD2	CASSRLANEQFF	TGTGCCAGCAGTCGACTAGCTAATGAGCAGTTCTTC
once	TRBV19	TRBJ1-5	-	CASSIHSSNQPQHF	TGTGCCAGTAGTATCCACAGTAGCAATCAGCCCCAGCATTTT
-	TRBV7-1	TRBJ1-2	-	CASSLTDKTNYGYTF	TGTGCCAGCAGCCTCACAGACAAGACCAACTATGGCTACACCTTC
-	TRBV9	TRBJ2-5	-	CASSVVGARTFQETQYF	TGTGCCAGCAGCGTAGTTGGGGCAAGGACCTTCCAAGAGACCCAGTACTTC
-	TRBV28	TRBJ1-1	-	CASSYGGTEAFF	TGTGCCAGCAGTTACGGGGGAACTGAAGCTTTCTTT